The clone carrying this T cell receptor beta chain was counted a few times. The source of the sample is a study of blood T cell repertoires in COVID-19. Study as a whole: Sample material is recorded as cDNA or gDNA derived from T cells, B-cell-depleted T cells, or PBMCs.

Data came from immunoSEQ multiplex PCR; TCRdb stores just in-frame clones and leaves some out. The repertoire holds about 60,000 clones, more than 75% seen once, with 22% in the top ten. Looked up from germline, CDR1 is MNHNY and CDR2 is SVGAGI (reference sequence). V was clipped by 5 bases and J by 0 bases; unmatched bases: 13. The CDR3 extends over 17 amino acids. This sequence was found in a man aged 45-65 years with active or convalescent COVID-19. The chain joins TRBV6-6 to TRBJ2-7, with 7 bases that match TRBD2. Sequenced sample: peripheral blood. CDR3 sequence: CASSQSSSGPSSYEQYF. CDR3 sequence (DNA): TGTGCCAGCAGTCAATCCTCTAGCGGTCCAAGCTCCTACGAGCAGTACTTC.